The 10 T cell receptor beta chains below were found in one sample sequenced in a study of shared clonotypes between healthy human individuals. This table comes from immunoSEQ multiplex PCR, and its TCRdb copy is limited to in-frame clones, with some not included. The sample lists over 850,000 clones; 75% to 80% were seen once. Sequenced material: memory CD4+ T cells from PBMCs. The subset here: CD45RA-negative fraction. The receptor set was obtained from a man between 18 and 29 years old in good health. Some clones in this sample may be carry-over from other donors' samples.

The chain carries TRBV13 and TRBJ1-1, with D maybe TRBD1 (5 bases). V was pared by 2 bases and J by 7 bases, with 8 bases between. In germline, CDR1 is PRHDT, CDR2 FYEKMQ (reference sequence). The CDR3 extends over 12 amino acids. The CDR3 reads CASSLSGGEAFF. The CDR3 DNA follows: TGTGCCAGCAGCTTAAGCGGGGGTGAAGCTTTCTTT.

The chain uses TRBV5-4 and TRBJ1-2; tentatively, D is TRBD1 (5 bases). V was clipped by 0 bases and J by 8 bases, with 14 bases between them. Per the germline V gene, CDR1 is SGHNT and CDR2 is YYREEE (reference sequence). There are 14 residues in the CDR3. The CDR3 region has the DNA TGTGCCAGCAGCTTGGGTGGGGGGAACGACGGCTACACCTTC. Translation gives CASSLGGGNDGYTF.

The V call is TRBV27, the J call TRBJ2-2, with D perhaps TRBD2 (5 bases). CDR1 is MNHEY, CDR2 SMNVEV, per germline (reference sequence). The CDR3 runs 13 residues. V dropped 3 bases and J dropped 8 bases, with 10 bases sitting between them. The CDR3 bases are TGTGCCAGCAGTTTCCTTCGGGGTGGGGAGCTGTTTTTT. As protein: CASSFLRGGELFF.

This clone was counted between two and nine times. The chain uses TRBV30 and TRBJ1-1, with D possibly being TRBD1 (5 bases). The CDR3 loop spans 13 amino acids. Trimming shortened V by 5 bases and J by 10 bases, and 20 bases separated the two germline ends. Germline V CDR1 and CDR2: GTSNPN, SVGIG (reference sequence). The CDR3 reads CAWAGDSHGAAFF. The CDR3 nucleotides are TGTGCCTGGGCCGGGGATTCTCACGGGGCAGCTTTCTTT.

V is TRBV19 and J is TRBJ1-5; the D is unclear. The CDR3 contains 15 residues. The V gene's germline CDR1 is LNHDA and CDR2 SQIVND (reference sequence). With 6 bases removed from V and 2 bases from J, the gap between germline ends came to 14 bases. The CDR3 nucleotides are TGTGCCAGTAGCCCGACTAGGTGGGGCAATCAGCCCCAGCATTTT. Its protein is CASSPTRWGNQPQHF. The full variable domain, completed using reference TRBV19 and TRBJ1-5, is DGGITQSPKYLFRKEGQNVTLSCEQNLNHDAMYWYRQDPGQGLRLIYYSQIVNDFQKGDIAEGYSVSREKKESFPLTVTSAQKNPTAFYLCASSPTRWGNQPQHFGDGTRLSIL.

The chain carries TRBV28 and TRBJ2-7; TRBD2 matches 16 bases. The CDR3 is made up of 17 amino acids. Unmatched junction bases numbered 14, after V lost 6 bases and J lost 9 bases. Germline CDR1 and CDR2: MDHEN and SYDVKM. CDR3 bases: TGTGCCAGCAGCGAAGGGACTAGCGGGAGGGCCCACCTTAGGCAGTACTTC. Translated: CASSEGTSGRAHLRQYF.

V and J are TRBV7-9 and TRBJ2-3; D unclear. The CDR3 loop spans 14 amino acids. Deletions cut 1 base from V and 1 base from J, with 6 bases between. Germline loops: CDR1 SEHNR, CDR2 FQNEAQ (reference sequence). CDR3 protein: CASSLDRRTDTQYF. CDR3 bases: TGTGCCAGCAGCTTAGACAGACGCACAGATACGCAGTATTTT.

The V and J genes are TRBV6-5 and TRBJ2-7, with no clear D. Trimming took off 6 bases at V and 3 bases at J, with 9 bases between the two ends. CDR1 is MNHEY, CDR2 SVGAGI, per germline. The CDR3 runs to 12 residues. The CDR3 region is CASSPGRYEQYF. Written as DNA, the CDR3 is TGTGCCAGCAGCCCTGGCCGCTACGAGCAGTACTTC.

V gene TRBV5-5 combines with J gene TRBJ2-3; 8 bases match TRBD1. The CDR3 loop spans 15 amino acids. V gave up 4 bases and J gave up 4 bases; unmatched junction bases: 8. CDR1 is SGHKS and CDR2 is YYEKEE in the germline V gene (reference sequence). CDR3 nucleotides: TGTGCCAGCAGCCCGGACAGGGTACAGGCAGATACGCAGTATTTT. Amino acids: CASSPDRVQADTQYF.

This clone was seen a single time. V is TRBV5-4 and J is TRBJ2-5, with unresolved D. Trimming shortened V by 1 base and J by 2 bases, and 3 bases separated the two germline ends. The CDR3 covers 12 residues. Per the germline V gene, CDR1 is SGHNT and CDR2 is YYREEE (reference sequence). CDR3 in amino acids: CASSLWQETQYF. The CDR3 DNA sequence: TGTGCCAGCAGCTTGTGGCAAGAGACCCAGTACTTC. Combining the CDR3 with reference TRBV5-4 and TRBJ2-5 gives the whole variable domain ETGVTQSPTHLIKTRGQQVTLRCSSQSGHNTVSWYQQALGQGPQFIFQYYREEENGRGNFPPRFSGLQFPNYSSELNVNALELDDSALYLCASSLWQETQYFGPGTRLLVL.